This T cell receptor beta chain was sequenced during a study of shared clonotypes between healthy human individuals. This table comes from immunoSEQ multiplex PCR, and its TCRdb copy is limited to in-frame clones, with some not included. In the table there are some 490,000 clones, roughly 80% of which are singletons. The CDR3 is made up of 15 amino acids. Per germline, CDR1 LNHDA and CDR2 SQIVND (reference sequence). The V end lost 3 bases, the J end lost 2 bases, and 12 bases lay between the germline ends. The sequenced sample was PBMCs. The clonotype comes from a woman in her thirties or forties in good health. Some clones in this sample may be carry-over from other donors' samples. The chain is built from TRBV19 and TRBJ2-3; possible D gene TRBD2, 6 bases. CDR3 residues: CASSIGSGYTDTQYF. In DNA form, the CDR3 reads TGTGCCAGTAGTATTGGTAGCGGCTACACAGATACGCAGTATTTT.